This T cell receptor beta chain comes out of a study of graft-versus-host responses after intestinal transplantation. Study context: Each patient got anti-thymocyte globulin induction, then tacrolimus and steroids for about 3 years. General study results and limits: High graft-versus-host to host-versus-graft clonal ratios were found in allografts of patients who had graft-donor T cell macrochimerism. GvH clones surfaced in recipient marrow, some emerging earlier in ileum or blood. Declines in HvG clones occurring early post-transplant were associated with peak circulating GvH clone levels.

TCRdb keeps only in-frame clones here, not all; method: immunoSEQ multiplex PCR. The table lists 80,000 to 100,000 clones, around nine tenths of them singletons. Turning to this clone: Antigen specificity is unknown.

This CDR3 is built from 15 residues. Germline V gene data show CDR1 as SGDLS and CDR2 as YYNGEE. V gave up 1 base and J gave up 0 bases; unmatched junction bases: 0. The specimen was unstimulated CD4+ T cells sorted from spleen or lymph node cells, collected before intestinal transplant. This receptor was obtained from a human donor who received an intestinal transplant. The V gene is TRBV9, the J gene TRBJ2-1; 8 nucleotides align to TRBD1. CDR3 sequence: CASSVTGGSYNEQFF. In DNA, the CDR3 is TGTGCCAGCAGCGTAACAGGGGGCTCCTACAATGAGCAGTTCTTC.